This is a list of T cell receptor beta chains from one sample in a study of cytomegalovirus exposure and HLA in healthy donors. Assay used: immunoSEQ multiplex PCR; TCRdb lists only in-frame clones, some missing. The sample lists roughly 240,000 clones; around nine tenths were seen once. Sequencing was carried out using PBMCs. These receptors all stem from a man aged 18 to 30 in good health and CMV-seronegative. Each CDR3 is given with its conserved first and last residue. D genes are given only for firm matches. Clone size is not always given. Where it is, it says once, few, many or a class for expanded clones.

>few|.|TRBV6-5|TRBJ1-5
CASQKQGYQPQHF
TGTGCCAGCCAAAAACAGGGATATCAGCCCCAGCATTTT
>once|.|TRBV6-5|TRBJ1-2
CASSYTRTPSYGYTF
TGTGCCAGCAGTTACACAAGGACACCGTCCTATGGCTACACCTTC
>.|TRBD1|TRBV29-1|TRBJ2-7
CSVVGTGDYEQYF
TGCAGCGTTGTGGGGACAGGGGACTACGAGCAGTACTTC
>.|.|TRBV7-9|TRBJ1-1
CASSRGVNTEAFF
TGTGCCAGCAGCCGGGGGGTGAACACTGAAGCTTTCTTT
>.|.|TRBV29-1|TRBJ2-1
CSVRPGRFNEQFF
TGCAGCGTTCGGCCAGGGAGGTTCAATGAGCAGTTCTTC
>once|.|TRBV19|TRBJ2-7
CASSPWGTGTSSDEQYF
TGTGCCAGTAGTCCATGGGGTACAGGAACATCCTCAGACGAGCAGTACTTC
>.|TRBD1|TRBV7-2|TRBJ2-7
CASSATGTARYEQYF
TGTGCCAGCAGCGCTACCGGGACAGCACGCTACGAGCAGTACTTC
>.|.|TRBV7-8|TRBJ1-3
CASFPSGTIYF
TGTGCCAGCTTCCCATCGGGCACCATATATTTT
>.|TRBD2|TRBV7-9|TRBJ2-5
CASGGTTGYQETQYF
TGTGCCAGTGGGGGGACTACGGGGTACCAAGAGACCCAGTACTTC
>.|.|TRBV5-1|TRBJ2-7
CASANLKSGSAYEQYF
TGCGCCAGCGCTAACCTTAAATCGGGAAGCGCCTACGAGCAGTACTTC